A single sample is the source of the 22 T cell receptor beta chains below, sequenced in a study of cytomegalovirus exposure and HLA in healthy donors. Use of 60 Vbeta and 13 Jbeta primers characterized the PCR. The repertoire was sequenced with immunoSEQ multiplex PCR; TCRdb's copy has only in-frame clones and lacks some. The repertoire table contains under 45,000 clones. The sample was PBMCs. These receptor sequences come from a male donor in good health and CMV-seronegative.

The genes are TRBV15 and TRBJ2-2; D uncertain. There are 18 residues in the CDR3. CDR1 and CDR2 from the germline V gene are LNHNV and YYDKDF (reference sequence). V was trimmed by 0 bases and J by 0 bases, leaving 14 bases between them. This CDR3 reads CATSRDREQSSNTGELFF. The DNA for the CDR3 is TGTGCCACCAGCAGAGATCGAGAACAGAGTTCGAACACCGGGGAGCTGTTTTTT.

CDR3 amino acids: CASRESGVNYEQYF. Written as DNA, the CDR3 is TGTGCCAGCAGGGAAAGCGGGGTGAACTACGAGCAGTACTTC. The V gene is TRBV28, the J gene TRBJ2-7; 7 bases fit TRBD2. The V and J ends lost 6 bases and 3 bases, in that order; junction bases with no gene match: 8. The CDR3 has 14 residues. Germline loops: CDR1 MDHEN, CDR2 SYDVKM. Combining the CDR3 with reference TRBV28 and TRBJ2-7 gives the whole variable domain DVKVTQSSRYLVKRTGEKVFLECVQDMDHENMFWYRQDPGLGLRLIYFSYDVKMKEKGDIPEGYSVSREKKERFSLILESASTNQTSMYLCASRESGVNYEQYFGPGTRLTVT.

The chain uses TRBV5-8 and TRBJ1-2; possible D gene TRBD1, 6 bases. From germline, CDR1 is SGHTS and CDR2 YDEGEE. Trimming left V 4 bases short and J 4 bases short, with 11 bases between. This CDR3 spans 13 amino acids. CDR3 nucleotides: TGTGCCAGCAGCCTACAGGGCAGCTATGGCTACACCTTC. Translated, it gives CASSLQGSYGYTF.

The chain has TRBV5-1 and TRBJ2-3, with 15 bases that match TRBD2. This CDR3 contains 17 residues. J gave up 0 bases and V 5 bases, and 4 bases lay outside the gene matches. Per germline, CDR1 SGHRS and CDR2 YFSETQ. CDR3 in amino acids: CASSQGLAGGSTDTQYF. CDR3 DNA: TGCGCCAGCAGTCAGGGACTAGCGGGGGGTAGCACAGATACGCAGTATTTT.

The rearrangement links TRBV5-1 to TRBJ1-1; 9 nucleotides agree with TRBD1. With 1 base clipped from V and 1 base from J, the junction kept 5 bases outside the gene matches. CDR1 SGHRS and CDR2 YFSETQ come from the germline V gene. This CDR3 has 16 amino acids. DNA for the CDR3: TGCGCCAGCAGCTTGATACAGGGGGCCGAGAACACTGAAGCTTTCTTT. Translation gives CASSLIQGAENTEAFF.

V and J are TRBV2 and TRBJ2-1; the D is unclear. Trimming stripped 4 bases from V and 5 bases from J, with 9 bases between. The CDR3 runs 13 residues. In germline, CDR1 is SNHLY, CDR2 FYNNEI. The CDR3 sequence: CASSATENNEQFF. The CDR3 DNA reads TGTGCCAGCAGTGCCACAGAGAACAATGAGCAGTTCTTC.

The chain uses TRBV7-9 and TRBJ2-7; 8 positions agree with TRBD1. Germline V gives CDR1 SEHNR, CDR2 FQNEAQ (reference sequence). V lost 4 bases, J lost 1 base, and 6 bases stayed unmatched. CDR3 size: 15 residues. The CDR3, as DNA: TGTGCCAGCAGCTCCGGGACAGGAAATTCCTACGAGCAGTACTTC. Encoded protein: CASSSGTGNSYEQYF. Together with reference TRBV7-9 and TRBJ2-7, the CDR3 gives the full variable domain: DTGVSQNPRHKITKRGQNVTFRCDPISEHNRLYWYRQTLGQGPEFLTYFQNEAQLEKSRLLSDRFSAERPKGSFSTLEIQRTEQGDSAMYLCASSSGTGNSYEQYFGPGTRLTVT.

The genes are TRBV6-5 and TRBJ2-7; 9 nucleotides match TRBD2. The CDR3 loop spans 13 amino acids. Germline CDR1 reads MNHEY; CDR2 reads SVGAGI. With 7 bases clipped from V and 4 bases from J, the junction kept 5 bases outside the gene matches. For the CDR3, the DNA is TGTGCCAGCACCGGGACTAGCTCGTACGAGCAGTACTTC. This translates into CASTGTSSYEQYF.

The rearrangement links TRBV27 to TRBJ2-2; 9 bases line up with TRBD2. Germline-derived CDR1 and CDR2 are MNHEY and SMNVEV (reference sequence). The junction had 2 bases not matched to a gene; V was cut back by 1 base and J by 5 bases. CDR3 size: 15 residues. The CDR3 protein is CASSLWAGGTGELFF. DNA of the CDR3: TGTGCCAGCAGTTTATGGGCGGGGGGGACCGGGGAGCTGTTTTTT.

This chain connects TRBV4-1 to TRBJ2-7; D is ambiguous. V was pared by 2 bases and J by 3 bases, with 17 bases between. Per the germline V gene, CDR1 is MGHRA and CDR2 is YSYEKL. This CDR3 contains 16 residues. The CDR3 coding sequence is TGCGCCAGCAGCCAAAACCTCTACTCCTCCGACTACGAGCAGTACTTC. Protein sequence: CASSQNLYSSDYEQYF.

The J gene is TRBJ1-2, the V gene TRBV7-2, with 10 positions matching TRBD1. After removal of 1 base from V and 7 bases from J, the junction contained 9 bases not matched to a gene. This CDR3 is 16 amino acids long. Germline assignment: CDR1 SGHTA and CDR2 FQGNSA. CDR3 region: CASSLVGTGDSFGYTF. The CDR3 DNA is TGTGCCAGCAGCTTAGTAGGGACAGGGGATTCTTTTGGCTACACCTTC.

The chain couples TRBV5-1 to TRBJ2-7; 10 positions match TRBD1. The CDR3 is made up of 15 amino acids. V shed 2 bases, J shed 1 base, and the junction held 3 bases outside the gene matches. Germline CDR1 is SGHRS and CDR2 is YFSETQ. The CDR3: CASSFGTGASYEQYF. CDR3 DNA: TGCGCCAGCAGCTTCGGGACAGGGGCTTCCTACGAGCAGTACTTC.

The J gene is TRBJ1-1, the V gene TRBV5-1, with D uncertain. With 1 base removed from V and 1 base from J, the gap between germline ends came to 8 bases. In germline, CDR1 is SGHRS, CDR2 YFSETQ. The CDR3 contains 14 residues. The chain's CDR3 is CASSLNRENTEAFF. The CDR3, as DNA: TGCGCCAGCAGCTTGAACCGGGAGAACACTGAAGCTTTCTTT.

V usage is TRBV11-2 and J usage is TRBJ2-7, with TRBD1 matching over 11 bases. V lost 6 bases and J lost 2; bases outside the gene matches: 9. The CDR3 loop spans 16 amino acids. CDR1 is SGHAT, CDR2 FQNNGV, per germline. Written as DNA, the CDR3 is TGTGCCAGCAGAACCAGGATGGGACAGGGGGCCTACGAGCAGTACTTC. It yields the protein CASRTRMGQGAYEQYF. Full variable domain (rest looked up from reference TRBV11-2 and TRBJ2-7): EAGVAQSPRYKIIEKRQSVAFWCNPISGHATLYWYQQILGQGPKLLIQFQNNGVVDDSQLPKDRFSAERLKGVDSTLKIQPAKLEDSAVYLCASRTRMGQGAYEQYFGPGTRLTVT.

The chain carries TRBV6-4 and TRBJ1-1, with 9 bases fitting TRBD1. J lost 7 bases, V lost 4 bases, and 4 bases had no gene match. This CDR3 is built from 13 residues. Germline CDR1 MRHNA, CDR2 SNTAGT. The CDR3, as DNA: TGTGCCAGCAGTGGAACAGGGGGCGGTGAAGCTTTCTTT. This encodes CASSGTGGGEAFF.

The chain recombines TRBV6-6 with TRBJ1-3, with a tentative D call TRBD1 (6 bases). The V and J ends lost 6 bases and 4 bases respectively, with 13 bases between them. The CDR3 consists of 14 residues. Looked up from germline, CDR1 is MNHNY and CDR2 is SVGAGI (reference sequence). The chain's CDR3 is CASSPTGLGNTIYF. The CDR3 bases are TGTGCCAGCAGCCCTACAGGGTTGGGAAACACCATATATTTT.

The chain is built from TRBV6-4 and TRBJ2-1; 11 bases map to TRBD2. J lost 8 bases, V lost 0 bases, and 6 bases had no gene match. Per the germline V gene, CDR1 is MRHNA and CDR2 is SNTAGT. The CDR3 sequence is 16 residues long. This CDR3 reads CASSDSSSGGAHEQFF. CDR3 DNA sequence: TGTGCCAGCAGTGACTCGAGTAGCGGGGGGGCCCATGAGCAGTTCTTC.

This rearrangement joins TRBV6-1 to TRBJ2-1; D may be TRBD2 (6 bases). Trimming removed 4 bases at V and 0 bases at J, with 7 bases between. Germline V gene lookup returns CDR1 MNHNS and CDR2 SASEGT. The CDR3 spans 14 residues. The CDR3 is CASSVGGSYNEQFF. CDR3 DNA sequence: TGTGCCAGCAGTGTGGGGGGCTCCTACAATGAGCAGTTCTTC.

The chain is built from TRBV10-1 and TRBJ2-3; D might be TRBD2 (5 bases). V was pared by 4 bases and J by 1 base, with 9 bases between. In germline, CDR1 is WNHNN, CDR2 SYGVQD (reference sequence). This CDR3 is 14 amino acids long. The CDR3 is CASSVGVGTDTQYF. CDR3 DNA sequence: TGCGCCAGCAGTGTCGGGGTCGGCACAGATACGCAGTATTTT.

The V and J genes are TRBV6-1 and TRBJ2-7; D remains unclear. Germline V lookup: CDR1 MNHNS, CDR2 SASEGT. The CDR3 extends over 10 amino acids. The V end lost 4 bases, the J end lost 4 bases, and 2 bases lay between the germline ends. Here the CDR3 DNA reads TGTGCCAGCAGTGCGTACGAGCAGTACTTC. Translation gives CASSAYEQYF.

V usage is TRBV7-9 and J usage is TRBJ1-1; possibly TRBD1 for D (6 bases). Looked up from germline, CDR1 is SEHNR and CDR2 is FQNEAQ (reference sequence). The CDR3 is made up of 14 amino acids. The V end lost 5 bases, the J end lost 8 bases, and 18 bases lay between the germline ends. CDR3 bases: TGTGCCAGCAGCCCACCCAGGGGTGCACGGGAAGCTTTCTTT. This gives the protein CASSPPRGAREAFF.

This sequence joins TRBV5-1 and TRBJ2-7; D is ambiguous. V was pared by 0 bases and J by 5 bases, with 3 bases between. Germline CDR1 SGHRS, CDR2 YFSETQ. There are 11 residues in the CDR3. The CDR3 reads CASSLDNEQYF. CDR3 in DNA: TGCGCCAGCAGCTTGGACAACGAGCAGTACTTC.